This T cell receptor (beta chain) emerged from a study of blood T cell repertoires in COVID-19. Study-wide background: Samples representing acute and convalescent COVID-19 were sourced from the United States, Italy and Spain. The analysed material was cDNA or gDNA that came from T cells, B-cell-depleted T cells, or PBMCs.

The CDR3 runs 13 residues. Germline assignment: CDR1 SGHTA and CDR2 FQGNSA. The trim removed 5 bases at V and 10 bases at J, leaving 8 bases unmatched. Original analysis: Reference gene primer amplification yielded estimated nucleated cell counts. Only in-frame clones appear in the TCRdb table, and some are missing; sequencing was by immunoSEQ multiplex PCR. The V and J calls and clone size are taken from that table; D and trimming were inferred from the DNA. The data contain 150,000 to 200,000 clones, about 85% of them singletons. The gene calls are TRBV7-2 and TRBJ1-1; 9 nucleotides match TRBD1. The sample comprised peripheral blood. The receptor was isolated from a woman older than 75 with acute or convalescent COVID-19. The CDR3 loop is CASSLLRQGGAFF. The CDR3 DNA is TGTGCCAGCAGCCTTCTACGACAGGGGGGAGCTTTCTTT.